These 28 T cell receptor beta chains share one sample of origin, sequenced in a study of T cells after yellow fever vaccination. Using its own MiXCR run on the 5' RACE reads, TCRdb lists one record per CDR3 protein. The table shows around 310,000 distinct CDR3 sequences, with around 4% occurring only once. The material sequenced was PBMCs, taken on the day of the yellow fever booster vaccination. All receptors come from a young man who received the YFV17D yellow fever vaccine.

The chain uses TRBV7-2 and TRBJ2-3; 7 nucleotides line up with TRBD2. Unmatched junction bases numbered 11, after V lost 5 bases and J lost 0 bases. Germline CDR1 is SGHTA and CDR2 is FQGNSA. The CDR3 length is 17 residues. The DNA for the CDR3 is TGTGCCAGCAGCCCTCGAGCGGGAATAACTAGCACAGATACGCAGTATTTT. Amino acids: CASSPRAGITSTDTQYF.

The V and J genes are TRBV18 and TRBJ1-1, with 7 bases that match TRBD1. Germline CDR1 reads KGHSH; CDR2 reads LQKENI. V was pared by 4 bases and J by 1 base, with 3 bases of the junction left unmatched. This CDR3 contains 14 residues. This CDR3 is CASSQGQKNTEAFF. The CDR3 DNA follows: TGTGCCAGCTCACAGGGACAGAAGAACACTGAAGCTTTCTTT. Full variable domain (rest looked up from reference TRBV18 and TRBJ1-1): NAGVMQNPRHLVRRRGQEARLRCSPMKGHSHVYWYRQLPEEGLKFMVYLQKENIIDESGMPKERFSAEFPKEGPSILRIQQVVRGDSAAYFCASSQGQKNTEAFFGQGTRLTVV.

The sample holds a few counts of this clonotype. The gene calls are TRBV14 and TRBJ1-2; weak D call: TRBD1 (5 bases). V was trimmed by 1 base and J by 5 bases, leaving 14 bases between them. CDR3 length equals 15 residues. In germline, CDR1 is SGHDN, CDR2 FVKESK. Here the CDR3 DNA reads TGTGCCAGCAGCCAAGCTACAGGTTTAACGTATGGCTACACCTTC. Residues: CASSQATGLTYGYTF. The complete variable domain, with remaining parts taken from reference TRBV14 and TRBJ1-2, reads EAGVTQFPSHSVIEKGQTVTLRCDPISGHDNLYWYRRVMGKEIKFLLHFVKESKQDESGMPNNRFLAERTGGTYSTLKVQPAELEDSGVYFCASSQATGLTYGYTFGSGTRLTVV.

This chain uses TRBV15 with TRBJ1-4; the D is unclear. Germline V lookup: CDR1 LNHNV, CDR2 YYDKDF (reference sequence). The V end was cut by 1 base, the J end by 10 bases, with 16 bases between. The CDR3 extends over 15 amino acids. The CDR3 nucleotides read TGTGCCACCAGCAGAGCCGGACTCCCGGAGGGAAAACTGTTTTTT. It yields the protein CATSRAGLPEGKLFF.

The chain is built from TRBV6-5 and TRBJ2-3; D unclear. CDR1 is MNHEY, CDR2 SVGAGI, per germline. The CDR3 consists of 10 residues. Trimming shortened V by 8 bases and J by 7 bases, and 7 bases separated the two germline ends. This CDR3 reads CASGENTQYF. Here the CDR3 DNA reads TGTGCCAGCGGCGAAAATACGCAGTATTTT.

The J gene is TRBJ1-4, the V gene TRBV4-2; a possible D gene is TRBD1 (5 bases). Deletions cut 4 bases from V and 5 bases from J, with 14 bases between. The CDR3 is made up of 15 amino acids. Germline V gives CDR1 LGHNA, CDR2 YNFKEQ. The CDR3 region is CASSRDGTPNEKLFF. The CDR3 DNA sequence: TGTGCCAGCAGCCGAGACGGGACGCCCAATGAAAAACTGTTTTTT.

This clonotype has a handful of counts. This rearrangement joins TRBV25-1 to TRBJ1-2; D is unresolved. Trimming cost V 3 bases and J 9 bases, with 14 bases left between them. This CDR3 is built from 13 residues. Germline V CDR1 and CDR2: MGHDK, SYGVNS. The CDR3 is CASSDGSMSCYTF. The CDR3, as DNA: TGTGCCAGCAGTGACGGCTCCATGTCGTGCTACACCTTC.

The chain carries TRBV27 and TRBJ1-2; D unclear. Trimming left V 5 bases short and J 1 base short, with 8 bases between. Per the germline V gene, CDR1 is MNHEY and CDR2 is SMNVEV (reference sequence). This CDR3 has 13 amino acids. CDR3 protein: CASSAQVNYGYTF. The CDR3 DNA reads TGTGCCAGCAGTGCTCAGGTTAACTATGGCTACACCTTC.

This clonotype was picked up many times. This chain connects TRBV20-1 to TRBJ1-2; 8 bases line up with TRBD1. CDR3 length: 15 residues. Looked up from germline, CDR1 is DFQATT and CDR2 is SNEGSKA (reference sequence). Trimming took 4 bases from V and 0 from J; bases not matched to a gene: 7. The CDR3: CSAIRRQGSNYGYTF. In DNA form, the CDR3 reads TGCAGTGCTATTCGTCGACAGGGGTCTAACTATGGCTACACCTTC.

Ten or more counts support this clonotype. The rearrangement links TRBV4-2 to TRBJ1-3; D is unresolved. The CDR3 spans 17 residues. V lost 4 bases and J 0 bases, leaving 16 bases between the germline ends. The germline CDR1 and CDR2 sequences are LGHNA and YNFKEQ. The CDR3 bases are TGTGCCAGCAGCCTCTCGGTTTCGCCGAGCTCTGGAAACACCATATATTTT. Residues: CASSLSVSPSSGNTIYF.

This clonotype was found a few times. The chain uses TRBV6-2 or TRBV6-3 and TRBJ2-7; no firm D call. V was cut by 5 bases and J by 3 bases, with 11 bases left in between. Looked up from germline, CDR1 is MNHEY and CDR2 is SVGEGT. The CDR3 runs to 13 residues. The CDR3 coding sequence is TGTGCCAGCAGTGGCCCGGTCAACTACGAGCAGTACGTC. Translated: CASSGPVNYEQYV.

This clonotype was seen a handful of times. The chain has TRBV5-6 and TRBJ2-6, with unresolved D. V shed 0 bases and J shed 3 bases, with 16 bases lying between them. The CDR3 covers 18 residues. Germline V gene sequence: CDR1 SGHDT, CDR2 YYEEEE. The CDR3: CASSLALGESYGANVLTF. CDR3 sequence (DNA): TGTGCCAGCAGCTTGGCCTTGGGTGAGTCATATGGGGCCAACGTCCTGACTTTC.

The gene calls are TRBV30 and TRBJ2-3, with 7 bases aligning to TRBD2. Germline V gene lookup returns CDR1 GTSNPN and CDR2 SVGIG (reference sequence). The V segment lost 3 bases and the J segment 2 bases; nucleotides outside the gene matches: 8. The CDR3 extends over 15 amino acids. The CDR3: CAWSRGGRNTDTQYF. In DNA form, the CDR3 reads TGTGCCTGGAGCCGCGGGGGACGAAACACAGATACGCAGTATTTT.

This clonotype was observed a handful of times. The chain joins TRBV12-3 or TRBV12-4 to TRBJ2-1, with 7 bases aligning to TRBD2. The V gene end was trimmed by 6 bases and the J gene end by 8 bases; junction bases not matched to a gene: 7. This CDR3 contains 13 residues. CDR3 protein: CASSRGLVHEQFF. The CDR3 region has the DNA TGTGCCAGCAGCCGCGGACTAGTCCATGAGCAGTTCTTC.

This clonotype has at least ten counts. The CDR3 nucleotides read TGTGCCAGCAGTTCGGAGACACGGGACGCTGGCTACACCTTC. Its protein is CASSSETRDAGYTF. J is TRBJ1-2 and V is TRBV12-3 or TRBV12-4; tentative D call: TRBD1 (5 bases). The CDR3 is made up of 14 amino acids. V lost 4 bases and J lost 7, with 16 bases in between.

This clonotype came up a few times. The V call is TRBV6-2 or TRBV6-3, the J call TRBJ1-1; no clear D gene. This CDR3 is 13 amino acids long. The germline CDR1 and CDR2 sequences are MNHEY and SVGEGT. V was pared by 6 bases and J by 8 bases, with 16 bases between. CDR3 nucleotide sequence: TGTGCCAGCAGCCCCGGTCCTGTGGGAGAAGCTTTCTTT. Protein sequence: CASSPGPVGEAFF.

This clonotype has a count of ten or more. The CDR3 region has the DNA TGTGCCAGCAGCTTAGCGCTTGGGGGCTGGTACAATGAGCAGTTCTTC. Its translation: CASSLALGGWYNEQFF. The chain combines TRBV7-6 with TRBJ2-1; possible D gene TRBD1, 6 bases. The V end lost 0 bases, the J end lost 4 bases, and 13 bases lay between the germline ends. This CDR3 region has 16 residues. The germline CDR1 and CDR2 sequences are SGHVS and FNYEAQ.

The gene calls are TRBV5-1 and TRBJ1-2, with TRBD1 matching 8 bases. Germline loops: CDR1 SGHRS, CDR2 YFSETQ. V was clipped by 0 bases and J by 4 bases; unmatched bases: 14. The CDR3 contains 18 residues. This CDR3 is CASSLGVTWTGLVYGYTF. CDR3 nucleotide sequence: TGCGCCAGCAGCTTGGGAGTGACTTGGACAGGGTTAGTCTATGGCTACACCTTC.

This clonotype was detected ten times or more. The chain joins TRBV4-2 to TRBJ2-1, with D unresolved. The CDR3 consists of 13 residues. Germline V gene data show CDR1 as LGHNA and CDR2 as YNFKEQ. The V end lost 6 bases, the J end lost 6 bases, and 12 bases lay between the germline ends. In nucleotides, the CDR3 is TGTGCCAGCAGTCAGCGAGGAGTCAATGAGCAGTTCTTC. It codes for CASSQRGVNEQFF.

The rearrangement links TRBV5-5 to TRBJ2-1; tentative D call: TRBD1 (6 bases). V was trimmed by 4 bases and J by 0 bases, leaving 20 bases between them. The CDR3 covers 18 residues. Germline CDR1 reads SGHKS; CDR2 reads YYEKEE (reference sequence). Written as DNA, the CDR3 is TGTGCCAGCAGCCCTCCCCCAGGGGCCTCGAGCTCCTACAATGAGCAGTTCTTC. Translating it yields CASSPPPGASSSYNEQFF.

This clonotype was found a few times. V usage is TRBV12-3 or TRBV12-4 and J usage is TRBJ2-6, with no clear D. With 3 bases removed from V and 4 bases from J, the gap between germline ends came to 7 bases. The CDR3 runs to 14 residues. The CDR3 region has the DNA TGTGCCAGCAGTTTTTGGGCCGGGGCCAACGTCCTGACTTTC. Translating gives CASSFWAGANVLTF.

This clonotype was seen a few times. The V and J genes are TRBV5-4 and TRBJ1-1, with 7 nucleotides matching TRBD1. CDR3 length: 14 amino acids. V trimming: 0 bases; J trimming: 7 bases; junction bases outside the gene matches: 6. Germline loops: CDR1 SGHNT, CDR2 YYREEE (reference sequence). The CDR3 here is CASSLDRGLREAFF. The CDR3, as DNA: TGTGCCAGCAGCTTGGACAGGGGATTACGTGAAGCTTTCTTT. Full variable domain (rest looked up from reference TRBV5-4 and TRBJ1-1): ETGVTQSPTHLIKTRGQQVTLRCSSQSGHNTVSWYQQALGQGPQFIFQYYREEENGRGNFPPRFSGLQFPNYSSELNVNALELDDSALYLCASSLDRGLREAFFGQGTRLTVV.

This rearrangement joins TRBV5-1 to TRBJ2-5; TRBD1 aligns across 11 bases. V shed 8 bases and J 9 bases; nucleotides not matched to a gene: 12. CDR3 size: 14 residues. Looked up from germline, CDR1 is SGHRS and CDR2 is YFSETQ. The CDR3 spells CASPGTGGLKPQYF. In DNA form, the CDR3 reads TGCGCCAGTCCCGGGACAGGGGGTCTCAAACCCCAGTACTTC.

The chain joins TRBV4-2 to TRBJ2-5; D call uncertain. The CDR3 length is 15 residues. Trimming removed 1 base from V and 2 bases from J, with 11 bases in between. Germline V gene lookup returns CDR1 LGHNA and CDR2 YNFKEQ. The CDR3: CASSQGLRFQETQYF. In DNA, the CDR3 is TGTGCCAGCAGCCAAGGTCTGAGGTTTCAAGAGACCCAGTACTTC.

This clonotype was observed at least ten times. V and J are TRBV5-1 and TRBJ2-2; no definite D call. Trimming removed 0 bases from V and 0 bases from J, with 6 bases in between. The CDR3 runs 15 residues. Germline loops: CDR1 SGHRS, CDR2 YFSETQ. DNA for the CDR3: TGCGCCAGCAGCTTGGCATCGTCGAACACCGGGGAGCTGTTTTTT. Its translation is CASSLASSNTGELFF.

V gene TRBV4-3 combines with J gene TRBJ1-2, with D tentatively TRBD1 (5 bases). This CDR3 contains 16 residues. Germline assignment: CDR1 LGHNA and CDR2 YSLEER. Trimming shortened V by 0 bases and J by 8 bases, and 19 bases separated the two germline ends. CDR3: CASSQDWAGLGDGYTF. The DNA of the CDR3 is TGCGCCAGCAGCCAAGATTGGGCAGGGCTCGGAGACGGCTACACCTTC.

This clonotype was counted many times. The chain is built from TRBV9 and TRBJ2-1, with 9 bases that match TRBD1. Trimming cost V 4 bases and J 10 bases; bases outside gene matches: 18. The germline gives CDR1 SGDLS, CDR2 YYNGEE. The CDR3 spans 17 residues. CDR3 in DNA: TGTGCCAGCAGCCCCCGAAACTCAGGACAGGGGAGGGAGGAGCAGTTCTTC. This sequence encodes CASSPRNSGQGREEQFF.

This clonotype was found many times. The V call is TRBV7-9, the J call TRBJ2-1; D is undetermined. The CDR3 runs 12 residues. Germline V gives CDR1 SEHNR, CDR2 FQNEAQ (reference sequence). V was cut by 2 bases and J by 12 bases, with 11 bases left in between. CDR3 nucleotide sequence: TGTGCCAGCAGCTTAAATGCGGCTTGGCAGTTCTTC. This codes for CASSLNAAWQFF.